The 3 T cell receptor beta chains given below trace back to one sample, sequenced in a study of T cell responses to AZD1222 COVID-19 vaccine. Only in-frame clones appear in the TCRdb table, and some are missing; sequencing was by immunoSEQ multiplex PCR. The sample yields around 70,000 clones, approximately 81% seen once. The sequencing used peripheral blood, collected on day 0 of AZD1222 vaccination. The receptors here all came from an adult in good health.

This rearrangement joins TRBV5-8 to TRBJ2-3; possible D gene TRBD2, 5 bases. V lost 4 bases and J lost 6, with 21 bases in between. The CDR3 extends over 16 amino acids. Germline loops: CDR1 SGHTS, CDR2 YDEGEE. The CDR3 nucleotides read TGTGCCAGCAGCACACTTCCTTCGACGCGGGTGGATACGCAGTATTTT. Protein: CASSTLPSTRVDTQYF. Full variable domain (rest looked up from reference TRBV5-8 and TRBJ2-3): EAGVTQSPTHLIKTRGQQATLRCSPISGHTSVYWYQQALGLGLQFLLWYDEGEERNRGNFPPRFSGRQFPNYSSELNVNALELEDSALYLCASSTLPSTRVDTQYFGPGTRLTVL.

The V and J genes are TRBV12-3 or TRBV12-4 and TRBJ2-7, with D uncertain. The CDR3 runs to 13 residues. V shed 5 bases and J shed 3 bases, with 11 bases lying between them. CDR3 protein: CASSQNGYYEQYF. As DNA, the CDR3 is TGTGCCAGCAGTCAAAACGGGTACTACGAGCAGTACTTC.

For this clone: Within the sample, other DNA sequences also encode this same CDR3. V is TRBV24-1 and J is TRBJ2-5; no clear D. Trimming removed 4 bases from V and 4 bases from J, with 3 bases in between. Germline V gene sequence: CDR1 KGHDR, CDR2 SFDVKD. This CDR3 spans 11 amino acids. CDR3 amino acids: CATSEGETQYF. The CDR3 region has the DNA TGTGCCACCAGTGAAGGAGAGACCCAGTACTTC.